Detailed here is one T cell receptor (beta chain). Here immunoSEQ multiplex PCR was the method, and the copy in TCRdb shows in-frame clones only, minus some. The sample includes 300,000 to 350,000 clones, approximately 90% of them seen just once. The sample comes from a study of Ad26.COV2.S vaccination and SARS-CoV-2 variants. Background on the study: A COV1001 Ad26.COV2.S trial-arm participant provided the sample. Intramuscular Ad26.COV2.S doses were given once or twice, 56 days apart.

The treatment: 15 to 20 received Ad26.COV2.S at low or high dose, single or two shots; roughly five received placebo; per-sample allocation not given. Collection of samples fell on day 63 after the first vaccine or placebo injection. Boston supplied an adult donor aged 18-55 years. Germline V CDR1 and CDR2: SGHRS, YFSETQ. Trimming left V 0 bases short and J 0 bases short, with 10 bases between. The CDR3 sequence is 17 residues long. The specimen comprised peripheral blood, sampled in a trial of Ad26.COV2.S vaccine versus placebo. This chain connects TRBV5-1 to TRBJ2-6, with D unresolved. The sequence derives from a person between 18 and 59 years old who received the Ad26.COV2.S COVID-19 vaccine or a placebo. CDR3 sequence: CASSLDRRYSGANVLTF. The CDR3 bases are TGCGCCAGCAGCTTGGACAGACGGTACTCTGGGGCCAACGTCCTGACTTTC.